This section outlines one T cell receptor (beta chain) sequence together with its context. Its antigen specificity is not known. Per-base qualities were not stored, and no clone one base away is much larger. The sample's time point, from its label and the paper: 4 weeks on oral tofacitinib. The meaning of the sample's treatment or condition label: oral pan-JAK inhibitor, 5-10 mg twice daily. Peripheral blood and lesional scalp punch biopsies were obtained from patients with alopecia areata. PBMCs were isolated by density centrifugation and stained for CD3, CD4 and CD8, after which CD4+ and CD8+ T cells were sorted on a FACSAria. The CDR3 contains 15 residues, cysteine and phenylalanine counted. This entry keeps only the CDR3 DNA: 45 bases, framed from base 1. A distance of 15 bases separates the germline ends of V and J, which lose 5 bases and 1 base respectively. The CDR1 and CDR2 encoded by the germline V gene (reference sequence) are PRHDT and FYEKMQ.

The entry originates in a study of CD8+ T cells in alopecia areata (dated by TCRdb to 2016 to 2019). For context, the study as a whole: Treated patients were enrolled in an open-label pilot trial of oral tofacitinib at 5 to 10 mg twice daily for moderate-to-severe alopecia areata. Tofacitinib was administered for 6 to 18 months, and 6 months of follow-up off drug were then conducted to assess delayed response and recurrence. The SALT score, which quantifies the percentage of affected scalp surface area, was used to measure disease severity in treated patients. The study used high-throughput TCRbeta sequencing to examine T cell clonal expansion in alopecia areata, in both the C3H/HeJ mouse model and human patients. In humans, TCRbeta sequencing was performed on scalp tissue and on sorted CD4+ and CD8+ peripheral blood T cells from healthy controls and from patients with patchy or totalis/universalis alopecia areata. Biopsies were taken from tofacitinib-treated patients at baseline and again at 4 and 24 weeks into treatment, and several of those patients also had a later scalp biopsy. Scalp clonality was compared across normal scalp (n=4), patchy alopecia areata scalp (n=8), and alopecia totalis/universalis scalp (n=8). RNA was obtained with the PAXgene miRNA kit for fixed scalp, the miRNeasy kit for PBMCs, and the RNeasy kit for mouse skin. TCRbeta CDR3 regions were amplified by immunoSEQ multiplex PCR using 35 Vbeta forward and 13 Jbeta reverse primers.

The full study reports these points: Compared with normal scalp, lesional scalp had higher clonality and more expanded CD8+ clones, particularly in alopecia totalis/universalis, a pattern that suggests antigenic drive. Tofacitinib significantly lowered scalp clonality and the number of expanded CD8+ clones among the top 100 scalp clones. Many expanded lesional clones were found to persist in scalp and blood during tofacitinib treatment, and relapse after treatment cessation may be partly explained by this persistence. TCR sequences shared between patients were less clear than in mice, possibly partly because of HLA diversity in the patient population. Because the treated cohort was small and included a single nonresponder, larger studies are needed to assess links between baseline CD8+ expansion and response. Scalp TCR repertoire analysis is complicated because resident alphabeta T cells in normal human skin are also sequenced, whereas mouse skin is dominated by gammadelta T cells.

Receptor amplification or capture employed the immunoSEQ multiplex PCR assay. For TCR sequencing, RNA was extracted from every sample and reverse transcribed into cDNA to serve as template. SuperScript III was used for first-strand cDNA synthesis, primed with a 2:1 mix of oligo-dT and random hexamers. A synthetic immune receptor repertoire was used to measure amplification bias, and any remaining bias was corrected computationally. The original pipeline was this. Raw reads were preprocessed for error removal, and CDR3 was defined according to IMGT conventions as running from the conserved cysteine to phenylalanine. Clonality was computed by normalizing Shannon entropy by log2 of the number of productive unique TCRs and subtracting the result from 1. CD4 or CD8 identity of scalp clones was inferred by cross-referencing scalp TCRbeta sequences with sorted blood CD4 and CD8 repertoires. TCRdb took this table from immuneACCESS and kept in-frame rearrangements with V and J called. Such tables lack part of the clones; where checked against another copy, unresolved V genes explain under half of the gap, and the rest is unexplained. The DNA was the basis for D and trimming; V, J and clone size are from that table. Across this sample there are about 160,000 clones, with around three fifths seen only once. The ten largest account for roughly 0.85% of the sample.

This TCR was recovered from a human donor with alopecia areata. The chain employs TRBV13 and TRBJ2-7; matching of 5 bases hints at TRBD2 as the D gene. The specimen comprised CD4+ T cells sorted from blood, sampled at week 4, from a patient treated with tofacitinib. The CDR3 protein is CASSAPWSGSYEQYF. The DNA is as follows: TGTGCCAGCAGCGCCCCTTGGAGCGGATCCTACGAGCAGTACTTC.